A selection of T cell receptor beta chains follows, all from one sample in a study of cytomegalovirus exposure and HLA in healthy donors. TCRdb's table, derived via immunoSEQ multiplex PCR, lists solely in-frame clones and lacks some. The data hold fewer than 100,000 clones, with 69% observed a single time. Sequenced input: PBMCs. These receptors all stem from a female donor in good health and CMV-seronegative. Both conserved end residues are part of each CDR3. The order of the fields is V gene, D gene, clone size, J gene, CDR3 protein, CDR3 DNA. The D gene is left open where the match is weak. Clone size is not always given. Where it is, it says once, few, many or a class for expanded clones.

>TRBV2|NA|NA|TRBJ2-1
CASSGDSQGVEQFF
TGTGCCAGCAGTGGGGACTCCCAGGGAGTTGAGCAGTTCTTC
>TRBV11-2|NA|NA|TRBJ2-7
CASSLFSVRSYEQYF
TGTGCCAGCAGCTTATTTTCAGTTCGGAGCTACGAGCAGTACTTC
>TRBV2|NA|NA|TRBJ2-7
CASSEWEASYEQYF
TGTGCCAGCAGTGAGTGGGAGGCCTCCTACGAGCAGTACTTC
>TRBV2|NA|few|TRBJ2-1
CASTPGTNYLNNEQFF
TGTGCCAGCACTCCCGGGACAAATTATCTCAACAATGAGCAGTTCTTC
>TRBV11-2|TRBD2|NA|TRBJ2-7
CASSLGRWGGSTYEQYF
TGTGCCAGCAGCTTAGGACGCTGGGGGGGGTCAACCTACGAGCAGTACTTC
>TRBV2|TRBD1|once|TRBJ1-2
CASSEDRGQVGYTF
TGTGCCAGCAGTGAAGACAGGGGGCAAGTTGGCTACACCTTC
>TRBV28|NA|NA|TRBJ1-2
CASTPGDGYGYTF
TGTGCCAGTACTCCGGGGGATGGCTATGGCTACACCTTC
>TRBV27|TRBD1|once|TRBJ2-2
CASSLSVMTGGLTGELFF
TGTGCCAGCAGTTTATCGGTGATGACAGGGGGCCTCACCGGGGAGCTGTTTTTT
>TRBV27|TRBD1|few|TRBJ1-1
CASSLRQGFTEAFF
TGTGCCAGCAGTTTACGACAGGGCTTCACTGAAGCTTTCTTT
>TRBV5-4|TRBD1|NA|TRBJ2-7
CASSWGQGRDPGEQYF
TGTGCCAGCAGCTGGGGACAGGGCAGGGACCCTGGCGAGCAGTACTTC
>TRBV7-8|NA|NA|TRBJ2-1
CASSLGYLWRGGDEQFF
TGTGCCAGCAGCCTAGGGTATCTTTGGCGGGGTGGCGATGAGCAGTTCTTC
>TRBV18|NA|NA|TRBJ1-4
CATSSRQQNEKLFF
TGTGCCACCTCCTCCCGACAGCAGAATGAAAAACTGTTTTTT
>TRBV14|TRBD2|NA|TRBJ2-1
CASNLLAGAEQFF
TGTGCCAGCAACCTACTAGCGGGAGCTGAGCAGTTCTTC
>TRBV7-9|TRBD1|NA|TRBJ2-2
CASSPQPGQGPGELFF
TGTGCCAGCAGCCCCCAACCGGGACAGGGGCCCGGGGAGCTGTTTTTT
>TRBV11-3|TRBD2|few|TRBJ2-5
CASSLGTSVAGQYF
TGTGCCAGCAGCTTAGGTACTAGCGTGGCGGGGCAGTACTTC
>TRBV12-2|NA|NA|TRBJ1-2
CASRLRYQSRVGYTF
TGTGCAAGTCGCTTAAGGTATCAAAGCAGGGTTGGCTACACCTTC
>TRBV2|TRBD2|NA|TRBJ2-7
CASSFGLAGAGEQYF
TGTGCCAGCAGTTTCGGACTAGCGGGAGCTGGAGAGCAGTACTTC
>TRBV27|TRBD1|NA|TRBJ1-2
CASSSIAGQGARGYTF
TGTGCCAGCAGTTCAATCGCCGGCCAGGGGGCGAGAGGCTACACCTTC
>TRBV28|NA|NA|TRBJ1-4
CASGIGGAIVNEKLFF
TGTGCCAGCGGGATTGGAGGGGCTATAGTAAATGAAAAACTGTTTTTT
>TRBV14|TRBD2|NA|TRBJ2-3
CASSHARLATRTDTQYF
TGTGCCAGCAGCCATGCCCGACTAGCTACCCGCACAGATACGCAGTATTTT
>TRBV7-8|TRBD1|once|TRBJ2-3
CASSSGQGITDTQYF
TGTGCCAGCAGCTCGGGACAGGGGATCACAGATACGCAGTATTTT
>TRBV7-9|TRBD2|NA|TRBJ2-3
CASSLAGFSGRTDTQYF
TGTGCCAGCAGCTTAGCCGGATTTAGCGGGAGGACAGATACGCAGTATTTT
>TRBV6-1|NA|NA|TRBJ1-2
CASSEVAGYTF
TGTGCCAGCAGTGAAGTAGCCGGCTACACCTTC
>TRBV19|NA|NA|TRBJ2-2
CASSTGNTGELFF
TGTGCCAGTAGTACAGGAAACACCGGGGAGCTGTTTTTT
>TRBV18|TRBD1|NA|TRBJ1-4
CASSRGAANEKLFF
TGTGCCAGCTCCAGGGGGGCGGCTAATGAAAAACTGTTTTTT
>TRBV18|TRBD1|NA|TRBJ1-2
CASSGTGNPNYGYTF
TGTGCCAGCTCCGGGACAGGAAATCCTAACTATGGCTACACCTTC
>TRBV12-2|NA|NA|TRBJ1-2
CASRSSFRGLGYTF
TGTGCAAGTCGCTCCAGTTTCAGGGGGCTTGGCTACACCTTC
>TRBV18|NA|NA|TRBJ2-2
CASSPPARTPTGELFF
TGTGCCAGCTCACCACCGGCTAGGACACCTACCGGGGAGCTGTTTTTT
>TRBV6-1|NA|few|TRBJ2-7
CASRDGTAGPYEQYF
TGTGCCAGCAGGGACGGGACAGCGGGTCCCTACGAGCAGTACTTC
>TRBV30|TRBD2|NA|TRBJ2-2
CAWSSKGGATGELFF
TGTGCCTGGAGTTCGAAGGGAGGGGCAACCGGGGAGCTGTTTTTT
>TRBV5-1|TRBD2|NA|TRBJ2-3
CASSLGGRATDTQYF
TGCGCCAGCAGCTTGGGCGGGAGGGCCACAGATACGCAGTATTTT
>TRBV7-9|NA|once|TRBJ1-1
CSSSLVMQSEAFF
TGTTCCAGCAGCTTAGTGATGCAGTCTGAAGCTTTCTTT
>TRBV11-2|TRBD2|NA|TRBJ2-7
CASSLRTSGGYEQYF
TGTGCCAGCAGCTTGAGGACTAGCGGGGGGTACGAGCAGTACTTC
>TRBV19|NA|once|TRBJ2-7
CASSIVGTSSYEQYF
TGTGCCAGTAGTATAGTCGGCACTAGCAGCTACGAGCAGTACTTC
>TRBV28|NA|NA|TRBJ2-1
CASSLPYRYNEQFF
TGTGCCAGCAGTCTACCTTACAGATACAATGAGCAGTTCTTC
>TRBV5-4|NA|NA|TRBJ1-2
CASSMDGNYGYTF
TGTGCCAGCAGCATGGACGGGAACTATGGCTACACCTTC